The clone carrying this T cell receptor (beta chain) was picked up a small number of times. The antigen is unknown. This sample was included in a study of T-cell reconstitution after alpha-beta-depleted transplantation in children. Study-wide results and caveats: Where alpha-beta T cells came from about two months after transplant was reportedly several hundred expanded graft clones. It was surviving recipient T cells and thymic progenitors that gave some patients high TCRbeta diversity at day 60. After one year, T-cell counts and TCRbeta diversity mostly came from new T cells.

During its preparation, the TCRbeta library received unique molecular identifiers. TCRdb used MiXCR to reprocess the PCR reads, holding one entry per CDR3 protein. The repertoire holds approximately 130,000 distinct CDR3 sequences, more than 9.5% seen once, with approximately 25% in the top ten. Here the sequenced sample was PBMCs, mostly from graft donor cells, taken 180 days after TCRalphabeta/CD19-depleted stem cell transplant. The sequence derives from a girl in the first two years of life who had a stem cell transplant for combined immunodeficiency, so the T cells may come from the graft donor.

CDR3 bases: TGCAGCGTGTGGACTGGGGCCAATGAGCAGTTCTTC. It specifies CSVWTGANEQFF. The chain recombines TRBV29-1 with TRBJ2-1, with D perhaps matching TRBD1 or TRBD2 (5 bases each). V was pared by 6 bases and J by 6 bases, with 12 bases between. Germline V gene data show CDR1 as SQVTM and CDR2 as ANQGSEA. This CDR3 spans 12 amino acids.